Detailed here is one T cell receptor (beta chain). Its antigen is unidentified. This entry comes from a study of cytomegalovirus exposure and HLA in healthy donors. At the level of the study: There were under 140 million unique TCR beta sequences, drawn from approximately 180 million T cells, in an earlier analysis. Among the roughly 400 genotyped donors, less than 85% were placed in the Caucasian-associated ancestry cluster. Notes on the study in general: HLA allele associations emerged for 17,000 or so TCR beta sequences in a later analysis, at 0.05 false discovery rate.

It was with 60 Vbeta and 13 Jbeta primers that the PCR ran. Only in-frame clones appear in the TCRdb table, and some are missing; sequencing was by immunoSEQ multiplex PCR. The sample lists 150,000 to 200,000 clones, approximately 88% occurring once. With V trimmed by 5 bases and J by 2 bases, 7 bases remained unmatched. CDR3 length: 16 residues. Germline loops: CDR1 SGHVS, CDR2 FQNEAQ. The chain employs TRBV7-8 and TRBJ2-5, with 11 bases aligning to TRBD2. The sample consisted of PBMCs. The TCR originated in a boy aged 5-17 years in good health and CMV-seronegative. The chain's CDR3 is CASSLKRLAGQETQYF. CDR3 DNA: TGTGCCAGCAGCCTCAAACGACTAGCGGGGCAAGAGACCCAGTACTTC.